The next 13 T cell receptor beta chains were all read from a single sample in a study of T cells after somatic rescue of genetic block. Generated by immunoSEQ multiplex PCR, the TCRdb table keeps only in-frame clones and is missing some. The sample comprises roughly 120,000 clones, approximately 90% of which are singletons, and about 1.5% rests with the top ten. The specimen sequenced was peripheral blood mononuclear cells (PBMCs). All receptors come from a woman aged 18-29 years.

This clone was counted between two and nine times. The genes are TRBV29-1 and TRBJ1-2; 7 bases match TRBD1. CDR3 length: 14 residues. The V and J ends lost 3 bases and 7 bases, in that order; junction bases with no gene match: 11. Germline V gene data show CDR1 as SQVTM and CDR2 as ANQGSEA. CDR3 in DNA: TGCAGCGTTGACACGTTGACAGGGTTTGGTGGCTACACCTTC. It codes for CSVDTLTGFGGYTF. Full variable domain (remainder filled in from reference TRBV29-1 and TRBJ1-2): SAVISQKPSRDICQRGTSLTIQCQVDSQVTMMFWYRQQPGQSLTLIATANQGSEATYESGFVIDKFPISRPNLTFSTLTVSNMSPEDSSIYLCSVDTLTGFGGYTFGSGTRLTVV.

CDR3 in amino acids: CAYEGLPPYEQYF. The CDR3 bases are TGTGCATACGAGGGACTGCCCCCCTACGAGCAGTACTTC. The chain employs TRBV12-2 and TRBJ2-7; TRBD2 is taken as the D call from the table, unchecked against the DNA. TRBV12-2 is a known pseudogene. CDR3 length: 13 amino acids.

V is TRBV11-3 and J is TRBJ1-1; no reliable D call. Trimming left V 2 bases short and J 4 bases short, with 11 bases between. The CDR3 is 14 residues long. From germline, CDR1 is SGHNT and CDR2 YENEEA. The CDR3, as DNA: TGTGCCAGCAGCTTAAGGGCGTTGAGCACTGAAGCTTTCTTT. This encodes CASSLRALSTEAFF.

J is TRBJ1-3 and V is TRBV19; possibly TRBD1 for D (5 bases). Between the trimmed V and J ends, which lost 4 bases and 0 bases, there was a span of 10 bases. The CDR3 is 15 residues long. The germline V gene encodes CDR1 LNHDA and CDR2 SQIVND (reference sequence). The CDR3 protein is CASSTTVFSGNTIYF. As DNA, the CDR3 is TGTGCCAGTAGTACGACAGTCTTCTCTGGAAACACCATATATTTT.

The chain joins TRBV10-3 to TRBJ1-2, with D unclear. CDR1 and CDR2 from the germline V gene are ENHRY and SYGVKD. This CDR3 spans 13 amino acids. Deletions cut 11 bases from V and 3 bases from J, with 16 bases between. CDR3 in amino acids: CACGPVYDYGYTF. The CDR3 DNA reads TGTGCCTGTGGACCAGTTTACGACTATGGCTACACCTTC.

The CDR3 DNA reads as TGTGCCAGCAGCTCCTGGACTAGCGGGGGGACCGGGGAGCTGTTTTTT. As protein: CASSSWTSGGTGELFF. This sequence joins TRBV5-4 and TRBJ2-2; 14 nucleotides line up with TRBD2. Germline trimming cut 3 bases from V and 5 bases from J; bases unmatched to any gene: 3. CDR1 is SGHNT and CDR2 is YYREEE in the germline V gene (reference sequence). The CDR3 spans 16 residues.

This clone was seen only once. The V call is TRBV7-3, the J call TRBJ1-2; D is ambiguous. This CDR3 spans 14 amino acids. The V end was cut by 1 base, the J end by 4 bases, with 10 bases between. The V gene's germline CDR1 is SGHTA and CDR2 FQGTGA. CDR3 in DNA: TGTGCCAGCAGCTTAAATGGGGAGGGCTATGGCTACACCTTC. The encoded protein is CASSLNGEGYGYTF.

V and J are TRBV28 and TRBJ1-5; D is unclear. The CDR3 is 17 amino acids. CDR1 is MDHEN, CDR2 SYDVKM, per germline. Trimming stripped 7 bases from V and 1 base from J, with 20 bases between. Written as DNA, the CDR3 is TGTGCCAGCATAGCTATTCTGGGTCCGGCGAGCAATCAGCCCCAGCATTTT. It specifies CASIAILGPASNQPQHF.

The chain joins TRBV9 to TRBJ1-6; D is ambiguous. In germline, CDR1 is SGDLS, CDR2 YYNGEE. Between the trimmed V and J ends, which lost 1 base and 2 bases, there was a span of 10 bases. The CDR3 is made up of 16 amino acids. The DNA of the CDR3 is TGTGCCAGCAGCGTAAGGGCAGAGCCCTATAATTCACCCCTCCACTTT. Translating gives CASSVRAEPYNSPLHF.

CDR3 loop: CASSVHGQGLVQPQHF. The CDR3 DNA is TGTGCCAGTAGTGTCCACGGACAGGGCCTCGTTCAGCCCCAGCATTTT. This sequence joins TRBV19 and TRBJ1-5, with 8 bases lining up with TRBD1. The germline CDR1 and CDR2 sequences are LNHDA and SQIVND (reference sequence). V lost 5 bases, J lost 6 bases, and 12 bases stayed unmatched. This CDR3 is 16 amino acids long.

The chain has TRBV4-3 and TRBJ2-7; D might be TRBD2 (5 bases). The germline CDR1 and CDR2 sequences are LGHNA and YSLEER. V lost 4 bases and J 4 bases, leaving 20 bases between the germline ends. The CDR3 length is 16 residues. CDR3 sequence: CASSLQWGDLGYEQYF. In DNA, the CDR3 is TGCGCCAGCAGCCTTCAATGGGGAGACTTGGGGTACGAGCAGTACTTC.

This chain uses TRBV18 with TRBJ1-3; D unclear. Trimming removed 3 bases at V and 4 bases at J, with 7 bases between. CDR3 length equals 13 residues. Germline-derived CDR1 and CDR2 are KGHSH and LQKENI. CDR3 sequence: CASSPPSGNTIYF. CDR3 sequence (DNA): TGTGCCAGCTCACCCCCTTCGGGAAACACCATATATTTT. Drawing the rest from reference TRBV18 and TRBJ1-3, the complete variable domain is NAGVMQNPRHLVRRRGQEARLRCSPMKGHSHVYWYRQLPEEGLKFMVYLQKENIIDESGMPKERFSAEFPKEGPSILRIQQVVRGDSAAYFCASSPPSGNTIYFGEGSWLTVV.

The chain is built from TRBV2 and TRBJ2-7; D not resolved. The CDR3 loop spans 14 amino acids. Trimming pared 4 bases from V and 2 bases from J, leaving 12 bases between. Looked up from germline, CDR1 is SNHLY and CDR2 is FYNNEI. The CDR3 is CASSGRHRTYEQYF. In nucleotides, the CDR3 is TGTGCCAGCAGTGGTCGTCACCGCACCTACGAGCAGTACTTC. Combining the CDR3 with reference TRBV2 and TRBJ2-7 gives the whole variable domain EPEVTQTPSHQVTQMGQEVILRCVPISNHLYFYWYRQILGQKVEFLVSFYNNEISEKSEIFDDQFSVERPDGSNFTLKIRSTKLEDSAMYFCASSGRHRTYEQYFGPGTRLTVT.